The 7 T cell receptor beta chains below all came from one sample that was sequenced in a study of T cells after yellow fever vaccination. A single record per CDR3 protein comes from TCRdb applying MiXCR to the 5' RACE reads. Of under 300,000 distinct CDR3 sequences listed, 6% to 8% are singletons. Sequences were derived from CD4+ T cells sorted from PBMCs, sampled on the day of the yellow fever booster vaccination. All receptors derive from a man younger than 45 who received the YFV17D yellow fever vaccine.

The chain combines TRBV5-6 with TRBJ2-3; D is unresolved. CDR3 size: 13 residues. In germline, CDR1 is SGHDT, CDR2 YYEEEE. Trimming removed 0 bases at V and 10 bases at J, with 12 bases between. CDR3 loop: CASSLDRWSSQYF. CDR3 nucleotide sequence: TGTGCCAGCAGCTTGGATCGGTGGTCGTCGCAGTATTTT.

The chain is built from TRBV28 and TRBJ1-5, with 7 nucleotides matching TRBD1. Looked up from germline, CDR1 is MDHEN and CDR2 is SYDVKM. The trim removed 5 bases at V and 9 bases at J, leaving 16 bases unmatched. CDR3 size: 16 residues. The CDR3 region is CASSPEGASEVAPQHF. The DNA of the CDR3 is TGTGCCAGCAGTCCCGAGGGGGCCTCGGAGGTCGCGCCCCAGCATTTT.

This clonotype was seen more than once but under ten times. The chain links TRBV5-4 to TRBJ2-1; TRBD2 agrees at 11 bases. With V trimmed by 3 bases and J by 2 bases, 4 bases remained unmatched. The germline V gene has CDR1 SGHNT and CDR2 YYREEE (reference sequence). This CDR3 has 16 amino acids. DNA for the CDR3: TGTGCCAGCAGCTCAGCGGGACTAGCGGCCTACAATGAGCAGTTCTTC. Protein product: CASSSAGLAAYNEQFF.

The sample holds a few counts of this clonotype. The CDR3 nucleotides read TGTGCCAGCTGGGGACGAGGCTCTGGGGCCAACGTCCTGACTTTC. Its translation: CASWGRGSGANVLTF. This rearrangement joins TRBV28 to TRBJ2-6, with D possibly being TRBD1 or TRBD2 (5 bases each). V dropped 8 bases and J dropped 0 bases, with 11 bases sitting between them. CDR1 and CDR2 (germline): MDHEN, SYDVKM. This CDR3 has 15 residues.

This clonotype was recorded a few times. The chain is built from TRBV7-3 and TRBJ2-7; 9 bases are shared with TRBD1. V lost 2 bases to trimming and J lost 4 bases; unmatched junction nucleotides: 3. This CDR3 has 14 amino acids. Looked up from germline, CDR1 is SGHTA and CDR2 is FQGTGA. The CDR3 DNA sequence: TGTGCCAGCAGCTTATCGGGGACAGGGTACGAGCAGTACTTC. It yields the protein CASSLSGTGYEQYF.

The chain joins TRBV20-1 to TRBJ2-1; TRBD2 aligns across 12 bases. V lost 6 bases, J lost 4 bases, and 7 bases stayed unmatched. The CDR3 is made up of 15 amino acids. The V gene's germline CDR1 is DFQATT and CDR2 SNEGSKA (reference sequence). CDR3 sequence reads: CSATRGTSGYNEQFF. The CDR3 nucleotides are TGCAGTGCGACCCGGGGGACTAGCGGGTACAATGAGCAGTTCTTC.

V is TRBV28 and J is TRBJ2-3; D is perhaps TRBD2 (6 bases). The CDR3 is 12 amino acids. Trimming left V 5 bases short and J 10 bases short, with 13 bases between. Germline CDR1 and CDR2: MDHEN and SYDVKM. DNA of the CDR3: TGTGCCAGCAGTCCGGACTACCTTGCGCAGTATTTT. Its translation: CASSPDYLAQYF. The full variable domain, with the rest looked up from reference TRBV28 and TRBJ2-3, is DVKVTQSSRYLVKRTGEKVFLECVQDMDHENMFWYRQDPGLGLRLIYFSYDVKMKEKGDIPEGYSVSREKKERFSLILESASTNQTSMYLCASSPDYLAQYFGPGTRLTVL.